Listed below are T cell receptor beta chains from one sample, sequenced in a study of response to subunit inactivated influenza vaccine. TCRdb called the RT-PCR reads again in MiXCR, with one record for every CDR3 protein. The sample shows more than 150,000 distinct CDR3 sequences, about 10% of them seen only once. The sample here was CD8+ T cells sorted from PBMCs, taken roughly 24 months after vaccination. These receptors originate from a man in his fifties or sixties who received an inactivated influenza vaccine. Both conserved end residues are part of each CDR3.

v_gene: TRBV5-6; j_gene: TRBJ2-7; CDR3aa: CASSGSQGYEQYF
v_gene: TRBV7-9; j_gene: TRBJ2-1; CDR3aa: CATIGAPSYNEQFF
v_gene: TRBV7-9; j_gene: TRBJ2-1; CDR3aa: CASSLWTSGGDEQFF
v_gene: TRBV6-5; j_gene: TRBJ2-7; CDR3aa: CASSYLGQAYEQYF
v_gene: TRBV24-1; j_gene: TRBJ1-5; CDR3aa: CATSDTDRGRNQPQHF
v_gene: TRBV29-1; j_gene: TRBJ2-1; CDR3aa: CSVEDLGLAGERGYNEQFF
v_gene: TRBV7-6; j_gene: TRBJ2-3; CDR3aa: CASSLALITSGRSGTDTQYF
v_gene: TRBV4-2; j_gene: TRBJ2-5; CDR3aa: CASSQAGSTAYQETQYF
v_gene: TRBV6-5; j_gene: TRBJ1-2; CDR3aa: CASSYSRDSYTF
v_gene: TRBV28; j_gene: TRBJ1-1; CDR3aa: CASSLYTEAFF
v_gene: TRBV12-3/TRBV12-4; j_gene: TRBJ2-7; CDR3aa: CASRGTGGTYEQYF
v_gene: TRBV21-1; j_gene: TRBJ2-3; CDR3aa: CASSPRLAGGPDTQYF
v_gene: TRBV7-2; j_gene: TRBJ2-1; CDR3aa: CASINWASGYNEQFF
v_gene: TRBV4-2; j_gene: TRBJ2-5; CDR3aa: CASSQDLGLASETQYF